This TCR beta chain was captured by sequencing in a study of shared clonotypes between healthy human individuals. Across the whole study: The donor pool was made up of two women and three men aged 18 to 49. Per donor, three plates held CD4 naive cells, three held CD4 memory, two held CD8 naive and one held CD8 memory.

The donors, healthy adults who were HIV-negative, had experienced no recent acute infections or vaccinations. In the study's own analysis: Filtering differed, since immunoSEQ gave only junction sequences and no quality scores. Assay: immunoSEQ multiplex PCR; the TCRdb copy retains only in-frame clones and omits some. For V, J and clone size, that table is used; D and trimming come from the DNA. The profile shows hundreds of thousands of clones, less than 98% of them singletons. The sequenced material came from naive CD4+ T cells sorted from blood. Subset defined: CD45RA+ positively selected. This receptor was identified in a woman under 40 in good health.

The CDR3 region has the DNA TGTGCCAGCAGCTCCAGACCGGGACTAGATGTTCACGAGCAGTACTTC. It encodes CASSSRPGLDVHEQYF. The chain uses TRBV11-2 and TRBJ2-7, with 8 bases aligning to TRBD2. J was trimmed by 5 bases and V by 4 bases; bases with no gene match: 13. In germline, CDR1 is SGHAT, CDR2 FQNNGV. The CDR3 sequence is 16 residues long.